This TCR beta chain was sequenced during a study of PD-1 blockade in classical Hodgkin lymphoma. General study findings and limits: By C4D1, diversity of CD4+ TCRs had risen significantly, whereas that of CD8+ TCRs had not.

The V gene end was trimmed by 4 bases and the J gene end by 7 bases; junction bases not matched to a gene: 15. The germline V gene encodes CDR1 SGDLS and CDR2 YYNGEE. The CDR3 is 17 amino acids. Repertoires were generated with immunoSEQ multiplex PCR, while TCRdb's copy carries only in-frame clones and drops some. The table includes around 10,000 clones, around 76% detected once. As concerns this clone: What it binds is unknown.

Relapses following autologous stem cell transplantation were seen in all patients, with brentuximab vedotin exposure varying. The sequenced sample was peripheral blood mononuclear cells (PBMCs), obtained at baseline. The V call is TRBV9, the J call TRBJ1-4; 8 nucleotides align to TRBD1. The receptor was derived from a human donor with classical Hodgkin lymphoma. CDR3 sequence: CASSPTGTGRGVEKLFF. The CDR3, as DNA: TGTGCCAGCAGCCCTACGGGGACAGGAAGGGGGGTTGAAAAACTGTTTTTT.